The source of this T cell receptor (beta chain) is a study of identical twins. Template switching added a universal primer site; cDNA carried unique molecular identifiers. TCRdb re-called the 5' RACE reads with MiXCR, one entry per CDR3 protein. The table includes about 390,000 distinct CDR3 sequences, about 10% detected once. Notes on the study in general: Analyses of zero insertions could be partly confounded by invariant MAIT and iNKT cells. Weaker excess sharing between twins was seen in beta out-of-frame sequences. Models predicted less out-of-frame TCR alpha sharing in monozygotic twins than was found.

This clonotype was counted at least ten times. Antigen specificity is unknown. The V gene lost 3 bases and the J gene lost 1 base, with 7 bases spanning the gap. Germline values: CDR1 MNHEY, CDR2 SMNVEV (reference sequence). The length of the CDR3 is 14 residues. The rearrangement uses TRBV27 and TRBJ2-1, with D possibly TRBD2 on 6 matching bases. The source is a woman aged 45-59 years in good health. The sample taken for sequencing was naive T cells sorted from blood. CDR3: CASSFAGSYNEQFF. The CDR3 coding sequence is TGTGCCAGCAGTTTTGCGGGATCCTACAATGAGCAGTTCTTC.